These 19 T cell receptor beta chains share one sample of origin, sequenced in a study of T cell repertoires in cytomegalovirus infection. Which antigens these TCRs recognize remains unknown. MiXCR was run by TCRdb on the reads, yielding one entry per CDR3 protein. Here the sample spans roughly 68,000 distinct CDR3 sequences, about 19% being singletons. Sequenced material: CD8+ T cells from cultured PBMCs, taken from culture after CMV antigen stimulation. These receptors all come from a human donor in good health (CMV status not recorded). Some clones in this sample may be carry-over from other donors' samples.

This chain joins TRBV6-2 or TRBV6-3 and TRBJ1-3; no firm D call. With 5 bases removed from V and 0 bases from J, the gap between germline ends came to 17 bases. This CDR3 spans 17 amino acids. In germline, CDR1 is MNHEY, CDR2 SVGEGT. CDR3 in amino acids: CASSASNLAFSGNTIYF. The CDR3 DNA reads as TGTGCCAGCAGTGCATCCAATTTGGCATTCTCTGGAAACACCATATATTTT.

The rearrangement links TRBV7-9 to TRBJ2-2; D not certain. Germline V lookup: CDR1 SEHNR, CDR2 FQNEAQ (reference sequence). The CDR3 has 13 amino acids. V was cut by 1 base and J by 6 bases, with 6 bases left in between. The CDR3 DNA reads TGTGCCAGCAGCTTAGGTCTCCCCGGGGAGCTGTTTTTT. Its protein product is CASSLGLPGELFF.

This clonotype is medium-sized. The V call is TRBV7-2, the J call TRBJ2-1; TRBD1 or TRBD2 may be the D gene (6 bases each). Germline CDR1 and CDR2: SGHTA and FQGNSA. V was pared by 8 bases and J by 0 bases, with 17 bases between. This CDR3 is 16 amino acids long. The DNA for the CDR3 is TGTGCCAGCCAAGGGGGAGGCCCAAGCTCCTACAATGAGCAGTTCTTC. Translating gives CASQGGGPSSYNEQFF.

The V call is TRBV6-2 or TRBV6-3, the J call TRBJ2-5, with D tentatively TRBD2 (5 bases). Germline CDR1 MNHEY, CDR2 SVGEGT. The CDR3 extends over 14 amino acids. V shed 8 bases and J shed 1 base, with 14 bases lying between them. CDR3 DNA sequence: TGTGCCAGCGAGACCATCGGGATCCAAGAGACCCAGTACTTC. Protein: CASETIGIQETQYF.

This clonotype was seen a few times. The chain combines TRBV27 with TRBJ2-7; TRBD1 matches at 8 bases. Trimming removed 5 bases from V and 2 bases from J; junction bases left unmatched: 5. The CDR3 has 14 residues. The germline gives CDR1 MNHEY, CDR2 SMNVEV (reference sequence). This CDR3 reads CASSAYRGAYEQYF. In DNA, the CDR3 is TGTGCCAGCAGTGCCTACAGGGGGGCCTACGAGCAGTACTTC.

This clonotype was detected a few times. J is TRBJ2-5 and V is TRBV7-8; D ambiguous. CDR1 and CDR2 (germline): SGHVS, FQNEAQ. Trimming took off 1 base at V and 3 bases at J, with 9 bases between the two ends. The CDR3 length is 14 residues. The CDR3 region is CASSLVSFKETQYF. The DNA of the CDR3 is TGTGCCAGCAGCTTAGTTTCATTCAAAGAGACCCAGTACTTC.

This clonotype was counted between two and nine times. The V and J genes are TRBV20-1 and TRBJ2-7, with D tentatively TRBD1 (6 bases). Trimming cost V 6 bases and J 3 bases, with 27 bases left between them. The CDR3 extends over 17 amino acids. Germline V CDR1 and CDR2: DFQATT, SNEGSKA (reference sequence). CDR3: CSAVHPQDSPPFYEQYF. CDR3 sequence (DNA): TGCAGTGCCGTCCACCCCCAGGACAGTCCTCCTTTCTACGAGCAGTACTTC.

V is TRBV6-6 and J is TRBJ2-7; unclear D gene. Trimming removed 1 base from V and 5 bases from J, with 12 bases in between. The CDR3 covers 14 residues. Per the germline V gene, CDR1 is MNHNY and CDR2 is SVGAGI (reference sequence). Written as DNA, the CDR3 is TGTGCCAGCAGTTACTGGAATATCCATGACGAGCAGTACTTC. Its translation is CASSYWNIHDEQYF.

In its sample, this clonotype was seen a few times. The chain recombines TRBV29-1 with TRBJ2-1; TRBD1 matches 7 bases. The CDR3 covers 14 residues. CDR1 is SQVTM, CDR2 ANQGSEA, per germline. With 0 bases clipped from V and 5 bases from J, the junction kept 4 bases outside the gene matches. The CDR3 loop reads CSVEDGTAHNEQFF. CDR3 sequence (DNA): TGCAGCGTTGAAGACGGGACAGCTCACAATGAGCAGTTCTTC.

The chain combines TRBV27 with TRBJ2-1; the match to TRBD1 covers 7 bases. This CDR3 spans 14 amino acids. V lost 2 bases and J lost 7; bases outside the gene matches: 5. CDR1 is MNHEY, CDR2 SMNVEV, per germline (reference sequence). CDR3 DNA sequence: TGTGCCAGCAGTTTACCAGGGACAGTTAATGAGCAGTTCTTC. As protein: CASSLPGTVNEQFF.

This clonotype appeared a few times. The V gene is TRBV4-1, the J gene TRBJ1-1; perhaps TRBD1 as D (5 bases). The CDR3 is 13 amino acids. CDR1 MGHRA and CDR2 YSYEKL come from the germline V gene. V lost 5 bases to trimming and J lost 6 bases, with 13 bases between them. CDR3 amino acids: CASSYGGTAEAFF. The CDR3, as DNA: TGCGCCAGCAGCTACGGAGGGACCGCTGAAGCTTTCTTT.

The J gene is TRBJ2-3, the V gene TRBV4-1; possible D gene TRBD2, 6 bases. The CDR3 covers 15 residues. V was clipped by 1 base and J by 6 bases, with 14 bases between them. From germline, CDR1 is MGHRA and CDR2 YSYEKL. The CDR3 loop is CASSQARGGADTQYF. CDR3 sequence (DNA): TGCGCCAGCAGCCAAGCTCGGGGAGGAGCCGATACGCAGTATTTT.

This chain joins TRBV6-2 or TRBV6-3 and TRBJ2-3, with D possibly TRBD2 on 5 matching bases. With 5 bases removed from V and 4 bases from J, the gap between germline ends came to 13 bases. This CDR3 spans 14 amino acids. In germline, CDR1 is MNHEY, CDR2 SVGEGT. The CDR3 loop reads CASSPVSGADTQYF. Written as DNA, the CDR3 is TGTGCCAGCAGTCCGGTGAGCGGCGCAGATACGCAGTATTTT.

This rearrangement joins TRBV7-9 to TRBJ2-7; D uncertain. In germline, CDR1 is SEHNR, CDR2 FQNEAQ (reference sequence). The length of the CDR3 is 12 residues. Trimming took off 5 bases at V and 6 bases at J, with 11 bases between the two ends. This CDR3 is CASSPDPLEQYF. The CDR3 nucleotides read TGTGCCAGCAGCCCGGACCCTCTCGAGCAGTACTTC.

The CDR3 here is CASSPGGANNEQFF. The CDR3 DNA follows: TGTGCCAGCAGCCCCGGGGGGGCTAACAATGAGCAGTTCTTC. The rearrangement links TRBV7-2 to TRBJ2-1; 8 nucleotides agree with TRBD2. In germline, CDR1 is SGHTA, CDR2 FQGNSA. V lost 5 bases to trimming and J lost 5 bases; unmatched junction nucleotides: 5. This CDR3 spans 14 amino acids. The variable domain in full, with the rest retrieved from reference TRBV7-2 and TRBJ2-1, is GAGVSQSPSNKVTEKGKDVELRCDPISGHTALYWYRQSLGQGLEFLIYFQGNSAPDKSGLPSDRFSAERTGGSVSTLTIQRTQQEDSAVYLCASSPGGANNEQFFGPGTRLTVL.

The chain recombines TRBV2 with TRBJ1-1; D is unclear. The V end was cut by 8 bases, the J end by 1 base, with 11 bases between. This CDR3 has 13 amino acids. Germline V CDR1 and CDR2: SNHLY, FYNNEI. The CDR3 DNA sequence: TGTGCCAGCGGGCTGGCACAGAACACTGAAGCTTTCTTT. The encoded protein is CASGLAQNTEAFF.

In its sample, this clonotype was seen a few times. The chain has TRBV7-6 and TRBJ1-4, with a tentative D call TRBD1 (5 bases). The V gene's germline CDR1 is SGHVS and CDR2 FNYEAQ. The ends were cut back, 5 bases at V and 6 bases at J, with 13 bases in the middle. The CDR3 consists of 14 residues. The CDR3 loop reads CASSHRGRDEKLFF. The CDR3 DNA follows: TGTGCCAGCAGCCACCGGGGCAGGGATGAAAAACTGTTTTTT.

The CDR3 DNA reads as TGTGCCAGCAGCTTAGATGTTATCAGGGACAGGGACAACTATGGCTACACCTTC. Its translation: CASSLDVIRDRDNYGYTF. This chain links TRBV11-2 with TRBJ1-2; 9 bases are a match to TRBD1. V lost 0 bases, J lost 2 bases, and 10 bases stayed unmatched. There are 18 residues in the CDR3. Germline CDR1 and CDR2: SGHAT and FQNNGV.

The V gene is TRBV27, the J gene TRBJ1-5; D remains ambiguous. Trimming cost V 6 bases and J 0 bases, with 12 bases left between them. The germline V gene has CDR1 MNHEY and CDR2 SMNVEV (reference sequence). There are 15 residues in the CDR3. CDR3 residues: CASRSQQYSNQPQHF. The CDR3 DNA sequence: TGTGCCAGCAGGAGCCAGCAATATAGCAATCAGCCCCAGCATTTT.